These 12 T cell receptor beta chains share one sample of origin, sequenced in a study of T cells in Graves' hyperthyroidism and ophthalmopathy. Regions amplified from RNA transcripts were the TCR beta CDR3 regions. Researchers ran a first-round RT-PCR on the TCR CDR3 using the HTBI primer set. Using its own MiXCR run on the multiplex PCR reads, TCRdb lists one record per CDR3 protein. Of approximately 710,000 distinct CDR3 sequences listed, 17% were seen once; the top ten hold 15% to 19%. Sequenced: blood. The receptors were sampled from a man aged 50 to 59 with Graves' hyperthyroidism.

This clonotype has a handful of counts. This chain uses TRBV6-2 or TRBV6-3 with TRBJ2-7; D perhaps matches TRBD2 (6 bases). The CDR3 has 14 amino acids. The V end lost 7 bases, the J end lost 4 bases, and 17 bases lay between the germline ends. Germline V lookup: CDR1 MNHEY, CDR2 SVGEGT. The CDR3, as DNA: TGTGCCAGCAACGACGGGGGAGTGGAGTACGAGCAGTACTTC. Its protein product is CASNDGGVEYEQYF.

The sample holds many counts of this clonotype. This chain joins TRBV13 and TRBJ2-3, with 7 bases fitting TRBD2. V gave up 4 bases and J gave up 5 bases; unmatched junction bases: 12. Germline V gene data show CDR1 as PRHDT and CDR2 as FYEKMQ (reference sequence). This CDR3 contains 16 residues. CDR3: CASSSLKRDGRDTQYF. CDR3 nucleotide sequence: TGTGCCAGCAGCTCACTCAAGCGGGATGGTAGAGATACGCAGTATTTT.

The chain recombines TRBV7-8 with TRBJ1-4; D perhaps matches TRBD1 (6 bases). Germline CDR1 reads SGHVS; CDR2 reads FQNEAQ. The CDR3 has 17 residues. The V and J ends lost 4 bases and 0 bases respectively, with 15 bases between them. The CDR3 DNA is TGTGCCAGCAGCTCGCGGAGACAGGCAGCAACTAATGAAAAACTGTTTTTT. Its protein is CASSSRRQAATNEKLFF.

In this sample, this clonotype turned up many times. This chain joins TRBV2 and TRBJ2-7; 8 bases fit TRBD2. Unmatched junction bases numbered 14, after V lost 6 bases and J lost 4 bases. CDR3 length: 16 amino acids. CDR1 is SNHLY, CDR2 FYNNEI, per germline. The CDR3: CASRGGNSGSLYEQYF. CDR3 nucleotides: TGTGCCAGCAGGGGGGGGAACAGCGGGAGTTTATACGAGCAGTACTTC. The full variable domain, with the rest looked up from reference TRBV2 and TRBJ2-7, is EPEVTQTPSHQVTQMGQEVILRCVPISNHLYFYWYRQILGQKVEFLVSFYNNEISEKSEIFDDQFSVERPDGSNFTLKIRSTKLEDSAMYFCASRGGNSGSLYEQYFGPGTRLTVT.

This clonotype showed up many times. The gene calls are TRBV5-1 and TRBJ1-2; D possibly corresponds to TRBD1 (6 bases). CDR1 and CDR2 from the germline V gene are SGHRS and YFSETQ. V was shortened by 4 bases and J by 4 bases, with 14 bases between the two germline ends. The CDR3 totals 14 residues. The chain's CDR3 is CASSLPAGAYGYTF. CDR3 DNA: TGCGCCAGCAGCCTTCCAGCAGGGGCCTATGGCTACACCTTC.

This clonotype showed up many times. The J gene is TRBJ2-7, the V gene TRBV6-6; D is unresolved. The CDR3 has 13 amino acids. CDR1 is MNHNY, CDR2 SVGAGI, per germline (reference sequence). Trimming cost V 2 bases and J 5 bases, with 10 bases left between them. The CDR3 is CASSYGPDHEQYF. The CDR3 nucleotides read TGTGCCAGCAGTTACGGGCCGGACCACGAGCAGTACTTC.

Only a few counts were recorded for this clonotype. The chain carries TRBV27 and TRBJ1-6, with unresolved D. There are 13 residues in the CDR3. Germline values: CDR1 MNHEY, CDR2 SMNVEV (reference sequence). V was trimmed by 5 bases and J by 10 bases, leaving 12 bases between them. Written as DNA, the CDR3 is TGTGCCAGCAGTCTTGACATTGCCTCACCCCTCCACTTT. It yields the protein CASSLDIASPLHF.

This clonotype appeared a few times. The chain is built from TRBV7-9 and TRBJ1-2; D is unresolved. Germline V gene lookup returns CDR1 SEHNR and CDR2 FQNEAQ (reference sequence). This CDR3 is built from 18 residues. The germline V and J ends were trimmed by 3 bases and 0 bases, with 20 bases remaining between them. CDR3 protein: CASSFNLLDRAANYGYTF. The CDR3 DNA is TGTGCCAGCAGCTTTAACCTCCTCGACCGGGCGGCTAACTATGGCTACACCTTC.

The sample holds a few counts of this clonotype. The gene calls are TRBV7-2 and TRBJ2-5; 9 bases line up with TRBD1. V lost 5 bases to trimming and J lost 4 bases; unmatched junction nucleotides: 11. Germline-derived CDR1 and CDR2 are SGHTA and FQGNSA. The CDR3 spans 16 residues. CDR3 coding DNA: TGTGCCAGCAGCGACGACGGGACAGGGTCTGCAGAGACCCAGTACTTC. Translation: CASSDDGTGSAETQYF.

As for this clonotype: The conserved final phenylalanine or tryptophan is absent from the CDR3, which likely points to a read error. V and J are TRBV28 and TRBJ1-4; 7 bases agree with TRBD1. Trimming at V came to 2 bases and at J to 4 bases, leaving 7 bases not matched to a gene. Germline assignment: CDR1 MDHEN and CDR2 SYDVKM. The CDR3 consists of 16 residues. The CDR3 DNA sequence: TGTGCCAGCAGTTTACCTACAGGGGAGGGTAATGAAAAACTGTTTCTT. It codes for CASSLPTGEGNEKLFL.

The rearrangement joins TRBV18 to TRBJ2-5; D remains ambiguous. The CDR3 runs to 15 residues. Trimming cost V 2 bases and J 2 bases, with 12 bases left between them. CDR1 KGHSH and CDR2 LQKENI come from the germline V gene. CDR3 DNA sequence: TGTGCCAGCTCACCAGATCTCGGCCAGCAAGAGACCCAGTACTTC. Translation: CASSPDLGQQETQYF.

This clonotype has at least ten counts. The CDR3 here is CASSGRLANSYEQYF. The CDR3 DNA reads TGTGCCAGCAGCGGTCGACTAGCGAACTCCTACGAGCAGTACTTC. J is TRBJ2-7 and V is TRBV3-1; 8 bases are a match to TRBD2. After removal of 5 bases from V and 0 bases from J, the junction contained 6 bases not matched to a gene. Germline-derived CDR1 and CDR2 are LGHDT and YNNKEL (reference sequence). There are 15 residues in the CDR3.